The 15 T cell receptor beta chains below all came from one sample that was sequenced in a study of human T cells and chemical hapten exposure. Time point denoted: patch test 3, about 24 weeks after DPC sensitization. Treatment reported: therapeutic diphenylcyclopropenone sensitization with weekly scalp DPC. TCRdb re-called the RACE reads with MiXCR, one entry per CDR3 protein. The sample carries tens of thousands of distinct CDR3 sequences, approximately 13% recorded once. Sequencing used whole blood, obtained in connection with sensitization to the hapten diphenylcyclopropenone (DPC). The receptors come from a man aged 25-45 years with alopecia areata. Some clones in this sample may be carry-over from other donors' samples.

Only a few counts were recorded for this clonotype. V and J are TRBV20-1 and TRBJ2-7, with D perhaps matching TRBD1 or TRBD2 (6 bases each). Per the germline V gene, CDR1 is DFQATT and CDR2 is SNEGSKA (reference sequence). This CDR3 comprises 12 residues. Deletions cut 6 bases from V and 7 bases from J, with 16 bases between. CDR3 region: CSAGAWRGEQYF. CDR3 nucleotide sequence: TGCAGTGCGGGGGCCTGGCGGGGAGAGCAGTACTTC.

This clonotype has a handful of counts. CDR3 in amino acids: CASSQGPSFYF. The CDR3 DNA reads as TGTGCCAGCAGCCAGGGACCGAGTTTTTACTTC. The chain joins TRBV3-1 to TRBJ2-5; either TRBD1 or TRBD2 may supply D (5 bases each). Trimming removed 3 bases at V and 14 bases at J, with 13 bases between. The CDR3 covers 11 residues. The V gene's germline CDR1 is LGHDT and CDR2 YNNKEL (reference sequence).

This clonotype was seen repeatedly, ten times or more. The CDR3 DNA follows: TGTGCCACCAGTGATTCCCTAGACTCCCAGGGGTATGGCTACACCTTC. Its protein product is CATSDSLDSQGYGYTF. The chain couples TRBV24-1 to TRBJ1-2; a weak D match, TRBD1 (6 bases). V lost 2 bases to trimming and J lost 5 bases, with 17 bases between them. Germline V CDR1 and CDR2: KGHDR, SFDVKD. The CDR3 extends over 16 amino acids.

The V and J genes are TRBV28 and TRBJ2-2; D is possibly TRBD1 (6 bases). V lost 7 bases, J lost 3 bases, and 9 bases lay in between. The germline CDR1 and CDR2 sequences are MDHEN and SYDVKM. This CDR3 spans 13 amino acids. The CDR3 bases are TGTGCCAGCAACAGGGTGGACACCGGGGAGCTGTTTTTT. The encoded protein is CASNRVDTGELFF.

This clonotype came up many times. The chain carries TRBV7-2 and TRBJ1-1; D remains ambiguous. This CDR3 is built from 14 residues. Germline V gene lookup returns CDR1 SGHTA and CDR2 FQGNSA. The ends were cut back, 1 base at V and 3 bases at J, with 9 bases in the middle. As DNA, the CDR3 is TGTGCCAGCAGCTTAGGTCTCCTACACACTGAAGCTTTCTTT. It translates to CASSLGLLHTEAFF.

This clonotype was recorded at least ten times. This chain joins TRBV29-1 and TRBJ2-1, with a possible D match to TRBD2 (5 bases). The CDR3 spans 11 residues. V was cut by 4 bases and J by 7 bases, with 8 bases left in between. Germline CDR1 and CDR2: SQVTM and ANQGSEA. The CDR3 DNA follows: TGCAGCGTTGGAGCGGCGAATGAGCAGTTCTTC. This codes for CSVGAANEQFF.

The rearrangement uses TRBV24-1 and TRBJ1-2; no clear D. CDR3 size: 11 residues. Germline loops: CDR1 KGHDR, CDR2 SFDVKD. V was pared by 0 bases and J by 7 bases, with 2 bases between. The CDR3 coding sequence is TGTGCCACCAGTGATTTGGGTGGCTACACCTTC. Translating gives CATSDLGGYTF.

This chain connects TRBV29-1 to TRBJ2-5, with 10 positions matching TRBD1. The CDR3 runs to 14 residues. Trimming at V came to 6 bases and at J to 4 bases, leaving 8 bases not matched to a gene. From germline, CDR1 is SQVTM and CDR2 ANQGSEA. CDR3 region: CSVDGTGVTETQYF. CDR3 in DNA: TGCAGCGTAGACGGGACAGGGGTTACAGAGACCCAGTACTTC. Together with reference TRBV29-1 and TRBJ2-5, the CDR3 gives the full variable domain: SAVISQKPSRDICQRGTSLTIQCQVDSQVTMMFWYRQQPGQSLTLIATANQGSEATYESGFVIDKFPISRPNLTFSTLTVSNMSPEDSSIYLCSVDGTGVTETQYFGPGTRLLVL.

The chain combines TRBV7-6 with TRBJ1-2; 7 nucleotides line up with TRBD1. CDR1 and CDR2 from the germline V gene are SGHVS and FNYEAQ. This CDR3 has 16 amino acids. J lost 4 bases, V lost 2 bases, and 10 bases had no gene match. This CDR3 is CASSLTAGTVGYGYTF. As DNA, the CDR3 is TGTGCCAGCAGCTTAACGGCGGGGACAGTCGGCTATGGCTACACCTTC.

This clonotype has a count of ten or more. The chain employs TRBV19 and TRBJ1-5; the D is unclear. Deletions cut 7 bases from V and 5 bases from J, with 15 bases between. Per the germline V gene, CDR1 is LNHDA and CDR2 is SQIVND (reference sequence). This CDR3 has 14 amino acids. The DNA for the CDR3 is TGTGCCAGTATAGTAACCGGCGGTGATCAGCCCCAGCATTTT. It is translated as CASIVTGGDQPQHF.

CDR3 DNA: TGTGCCAGCTCACCGGGGACAGGGGCGAACACTGAAGCTTTCTTT. Amino acids: CASSPGTGANTEAFF. The chain has TRBV18 and TRBJ1-1, with 10 nucleotides matching TRBD1. Per the germline V gene, CDR1 is KGHSH and CDR2 is LQKENI. The CDR3 spans 15 residues. V shed 3 bases, J shed 1 base, and the junction held 2 bases outside the gene matches.

The rearrangement links TRBV18 to TRBJ2-7; TRBD2 agrees at 7 bases. In germline, CDR1 is KGHSH, CDR2 LQKENI. J lost 6 bases, V lost 0 bases, and 5 bases had no gene match. The CDR3 has 14 residues. The CDR3 here is CASSPPSGVAEQYF. The CDR3 nucleotides are TGTGCCAGCTCACCACCCAGCGGGGTCGCCGAGCAGTACTTC.

The V and J genes are TRBV28 and TRBJ2-4, with a tentative D call TRBD1 (5 bases). CDR1 and CDR2 (germline): MDHEN, SYDVKM. Trimming left V 3 bases short and J 2 bases short, with 14 bases between. The CDR3 runs 16 residues. CDR3 nucleotide sequence: TGTGCCAGCAGTTTGGGTGACAGCACGTCCAAAAACATTCAGTACTTC. Translating gives CASSLGDSTSKNIQYF.

Only a few counts were recorded for this clonotype. This sequence joins TRBV9 and TRBJ1-3; D is ambiguous. V was cut by 6 bases and J by 0 bases, with 10 bases left in between. From germline, CDR1 is SGDLS and CDR2 YYNGEE. CDR3 size: 14 residues. The CDR3 spells CASTSEPSGNTIYF. CDR3 nucleotide sequence: TGTGCCAGCACGTCGGAACCCTCTGGAAACACCATATATTTT. The full variable domain, rest sourced from reference TRBV9 and TRBJ1-3, is DSGVTQTPKHLITATGQRVTLRCSPRSGDLSVYWYQQSLDQGLQFLIQYYNGEERAKGNILERFSAQQFPDLHSELNLSSLELGDSALYFCASTSEPSGNTIYFGEGSWLTVV.

The sample holds many counts of this clonotype. One junction end does not reproduce the germline sequence, and a read error may be involved. V gene TRBV10-3 combines with J gene TRBJ1-1, with no clear D. CDR1 is ENHRY, CDR2 SYGVKD, per germline. The CDR3 covers 11 residues. Here the CDR3 reads CAISVRAEVFF. The CDR3 bases are TGTGCCATCAGTGTTCGGGCTGAAGTTTTCTTT.